The clone carrying this T cell receptor (beta chain) was seen many times. Antigen: not known. The sample originates from a study of early T cells in non-severe SARS-CoV-2 infection. Study context: RNA in bulk from unsorted whole blood was sequenced, and chains were unpaired.

Study-level findings and limits: There was a bias toward anti-spike CD8 responses in VDJdb matching, which missed private and CD4 specificities.

Attachment of unique molecular identifiers was made to individual cDNA molecules. TCRdb reprocessed the 5' RACE reads with MiXCR, giving one entry per CDR3 protein. The sample consists of around 45,000 distinct CDR3 sequences, roughly 4% of them appearing once. CDR3 size: 15 residues. Germline V gene data show CDR1 as SGHAT and CDR2 as FQNNGV. The ends were cut back, 0 bases at V and 2 bases at J, with 8 bases in the middle. The V gene is TRBV11-2, the J gene TRBJ2-1; D ambiguous. Input material: whole blood. This TCR was recovered from an adult who was a healthcare worker with PCR-confirmed SARS-CoV-2 infection or an uninfected control (not recorded which). CDR3 bases: TGTGCCAGCAGCTTAGATCTGGGAACCTACAATGAGCAGTTCTTC. Its translation: CASSLDLGTYNEQFF.